These T cell receptor beta chains were read from a single sample in a study of somatic mutations in cytotoxic T cells in rheumatoid arthritis. The protocol was immunoSEQ multiplex PCR, while the TCRdb copy is restricted to in-frame clones and leaves out a portion. The sample contains roughly 18,000 clones, around four fifths of which appear only once. Source material: CD8+ T cells sorted from blood. These receptor sequences come from a woman between 55 and 75 years old in good health. Each CDR3 is given with its conserved first and last residue. A D gene is named only where the DNA matches it firmly. Expanded clones get a size class; other rows say once, few or many, or leave the size out.

J | V | size | D | CDR3 | DNA
TRBJ1-1 | TRBV19 | . | . | CASSMGGMWTEAFF | TGTGCCAGTAGTATGGGGGGGATGTGGACTGAAGCTTTCTTT
TRBJ2-3 | TRBV4-1 | few | . | CASSQEMWVATDTQYF | TGCGCCAGCAGCCAAGAAATGTGGGTAGCCACAGATACGCAGTATTTT
TRBJ2-1 | TRBV9 | . | . | CASSGPGGRNEQFF | TGTGCCAGCAGCGGGCCCGGTGGAAGGAATGAGCAGTTCTTC
TRBJ2-2 | TRBV5-1 | . | . | CASSSLGAGGTANTGELFF | TGCGCCAGCAGCTCGTTAGGGGCCGGGGGGACAGCGAACACCGGGGAGCTGTTTTTT
TRBJ2-7 | TRBV6-5 | . | . | CASSYSGTAYEQYF | TGTGCCAGCAGTTACTCGGGGACCGCCTACGAGCAGTACTTC
TRBJ2-1 | TRBV6-6 | . | . | CASSSTYNEQFF | TGTGCCAGCAGTTCTACCTACAATGAGCAGTTCTTC
TRBJ1-1 | TRBV6-1 | . | . | CASSGQGFAEAFF | TGTGCCAGCAGTGGGCAGGGGTTCGCTGAAGCTTTCTTT
TRBJ2-5 | TRBV6-6 | . | . | CASSDRAGTLETQYF | TGTGCCAGCAGTGACCGGGCGGGAACTTTGGAGACCCAGTACTTC
TRBJ2-7 | TRBV9 | large | . | CASSVGSSVGEEQYF | TGTGCCAGCAGCGTAGGATCTTCCGTCGGGGAAGAGCAGTACTTC
TRBJ1-1 | TRBV4-1 | few | . | CASSQEGSETTTTEAFF | TGCGCCAGCAGCCAAGAGGGCTCAGAGACCACGACCACTGAAGCTTTCTTT
TRBJ1-4 | TRBV7-2 | . | . | CASSLSDAVDGEKLFF | TGTGCCAGCAGCTTATCAGATGCGGTGGACGGTGAAAAACTGTTTTTT
TRBJ2-1 | TRBV7-8 | . | TRBD2 | CASSLTSGPYNEQFF | TGTGCCAGCAGCTTAACTAGCGGCCCATACAATGAGCAGTTCTTC
TRBJ2-7 | TRBV7-9 | few | TRBD1 | CASSSRQGSSYEQYF | TGTGCCAGCAGCTCCCGACAGGGAAGCTCCTACGAGCAGTACTTC
TRBJ2-7 | TRBV18 | . | TRBD1 | CASSPEDRARNEQYF | TGTGCCAGCTCACCAGAGGACAGGGCAAGAAACGAGCAGTACTTC
TRBJ2-7 | TRBV4-2 | . | TRBD2 | CASSQDWTSGRGSYEQYF | TGTGCCAGCAGCCAAGATTGGACTAGCGGGAGAGGCTCCTACGAGCAGTACTTC
TRBJ2-1 | TRBV10-3 | . | TRBD2 | CAIGRETDNEQFF | TGTGCCATCGGGCGGGAGACGGACAATGAGCAGTTCTTC
TRBJ1-4 | TRBV27 | . | . | CASSLEGTAEKLFF | TGTGCCAGCAGTTTAGAAGGAACCGCTGAAAAACTGTTTTTT
TRBJ1-5 | TRBV5-4 | . | TRBD1 | CASSQDRSNQPQHF | TGTGCCAGCAGTCAGGACAGGAGCAATCAGCCCCAGCATTTT
TRBJ1-2 | TRBV9 | . | TRBD1 | CASSAGRDRGRSGYTF | TGTGCCAGCAGCGCCGGCCGGGACAGGGGGCGCAGTGGCTACACCTTC
TRBJ2-3 | TRBV7-8 | . | TRBD2 | CASMGWGREADTQYF | TGTGCCAGCATGGGTTGGGGGCGGGAGGCAGATACGCAGTATTTT
TRBJ1-1 | TRBV7-6 | . | TRBD1 | CASSPYPQGEGGTEAFF | TGTGCCAGCAGCCCGTACCCACAGGGGGAAGGGGGCACTGAAGCTTTCTTT
TRBJ2-1 | TRBV7-8 | . | . | CASSFNPSSYNEQFF | TGTGCCAGCAGCTTTAACCCGAGCTCCTACAATGAGCAGTTCTTC
TRBJ1-4 | TRBV15 | . | . | CATSGYQGRGGEKLFF | TGTGCCACCAGCGGTTACCAGGGGCGTGGGGGTGAAAAACTGTTTTTT
TRBJ1-1 | TRBV11-2 | . | . | CASSLDRSEAFF | TGTGCCAGCAGCTTAGATAGGAGTGAAGCTTTCTTT
TRBJ2-2 | TRBV10-2 | . | . | CASSDEAGITGELFF | TGCGCCAGCAGTGATGAGGCAGGGATAACCGGGGAGCTGTTTTTT
TRBJ2-7 | TRBV2 | . | . | CASKGGHYEQYF | TGTGCCAGCAAGGGGGGACACTACGAGCAGTACTTC
TRBJ2-7 | TRBV11-2 | . | . | CASSTGRFNEQYF | TGTGCCAGCAGCACGGGACGGTTCAACGAGCAGTACTTC
TRBJ2-7 | TRBV6-1 | . | . | CASRATGTRYEQYF | TGTGCCAGCAGAGCGACAGGGACTAGGTACGAGCAGTACTTC
TRBJ2-2 | TRBV10-3 | . | . | CAISAGEGRTGELFF | TGTGCCATCAGTGCGGGAGAAGGTCGGACCGGGGAGCTGTTTTTT
TRBJ2-7 | TRBV5-1 | . | TRBD1 | CASSHRDRDYEQYF | TGCGCCAGCAGCCATAGGGACAGAGACTACGAGCAGTACTTC
TRBJ2-2 | TRBV7-6 | . | . | CASSSAGVGELFF | TGTGCCAGCAGCTCTGCAGGGGTCGGGGAGCTGTTTTTT
TRBJ1-4 | TRBV5-4 | few | . | CAMGPNNEKLFF | TGTGCCATGGGACCGAATAATGAAAAACTGTTTTTT
TRBJ2-7 | TRBV15 | . | . | CATREDRMDSYEQYF | TGTGCCACCAGAGAAGACAGGATGGACTCCTACGAGCAGTACTTC
TRBJ2-3 | TRBV7-5 | . | . | CARSLKGFGTGNVDTQYF | .
TRBJ1-2 | TRBV27 | few | TRBD1 | CASSSGRDRNSPWGYTF | TGTGCCAGCAGTTCCGGCCGGGACAGGAATTCCCCTTGGGGCTACACCTTC
TRBJ1-2 | TRBV5-4 | . | TRBD1 | CASSSGQGMGDGYTF | TGTGCCAGCAGTTCAGGACAGGGGATGGGGGATGGCTACACCTTC
TRBJ2-1 | TRBV27 | . | . | CASSLTRWLEGHEQFF | TGTGCCAGCAGTTTAACGAGGTGGTTAGAAGGGCATGAGCAGTTCTTC
TRBJ2-7 | TRBV5-5 | . | . | CASSWGSAYEQYF | TGTGCCAGCAGTTGGGGGTCGGCCTACGAGCAGTACTTC
TRBJ1-1 | TRBV5-1 | . | TRBD1 | CASSLRDRGTAEAFF | TGCGCCAGCAGCTTGCGAGACAGGGGGACGGCTGAAGCTTTCTTT
TRBJ2-3 | TRBV10-3 | . | . | CAISVREGGRTDTQYF | TGTGCCATCAGTGTGAGGGAGGGGGGGCGGACAGATACGCAGTATTTT
TRBJ2-5 | TRBV7-6 | . | . | CASSQLYGETQYF | TGTGCCAGCAGCCAACTTTACGGAGAGACCCAGTACTTC
TRBJ2-1 | TRBV7-9 | . | TRBD1 | CASSFSGTGNYNEQFF | TGTGCCAGCAGCTTCTCCGGGACAGGGAACTACAATGAGCAGTTCTTC
TRBJ1-2 | TRBV15 | . | . | CATSLPGGNGYTF | TGTGCCACCAGCCTCCCGGGCGGAAATGGCTACACCTTC
TRBJ2-7 | TRBV7-9 | . | . | CASSSGAYEQYF | TGTGCCAGCAGCTCCGGGGCCTACGAGCAGTACTTC
TRBJ1-2 | TRBV7-9 | . | TRBD1 | CASSLQGADYGYTF | TGTGCCAGCAGCCTACAGGGGGCTGATTATGGCTACACCTTC
TRBJ2-1 | TRBV7-9 | . | TRBD2 | CASSSGSGAGEGSYNEQFF | TGTGCCAGCAGCTCCGGGAGTGGCGCGGGAGAAGGATCCTACAATGAGCAGTTCTTC
TRBJ2-7 | TRBV4-1 | . | TRBD1 | CASSQLTGAHEQYF | TGCGCCAGCAGCCAATTAACAGGGGCCCACGAGCAGTACTTC
TRBJ1-2 | TRBV5-6 | . | TRBD1 | CASSLTGPGYTF | TGTGCCAGCAGCCTGACAGGGCCGGGCTACACCTTC
TRBJ1-2 | TRBV9 | . | . | CASSGEGGNYGYTF | TGTGCCAGCAGCGGCGAGGGGGGTAATTATGGCTACACCTTC
TRBJ1-6 | TRBV4-1 | . | . | CASSPTAIRPGESSPLHF | TGCGCCAGCAGCCCCACAGCAATACGGCCAGGGGAAAGTTCACCCCTCCACTTT
TRBJ2-3 | TRBV2 | once | . | CASQQVTGTDTQYF | TGTGCCAGCCAACAGGTTACCGGCACAGATACGCAGTATTTT
TRBJ1-2 | TRBV9 | few | . | CASSPGGGGYTF | TGTGCCAGCAGCCCCGGGGGGGGAGGCTACACCTTC